The 29 T cell receptor beta chains reported below all come from one sample, sequenced in a study of immune evolution from preneoplasia to lung adenocarcinoma. Sequencing was performed with immunoSEQ multiplex PCR; in TCRdb, only in-frame clones are kept and a portion is missing. Of thousands of clones listed, approximately 84% were seen once; the top ten hold roughly 10%. The sequenced material came from FFPE atypical adenomatous hyperplasia tissue from the lung. The sample's subset: atypical adenomatous hyperplasia (AAH), lung preneoplasia. These receptors were collected from an older person with lung adenocarcinoma.

The genes are TRBV30 and TRBJ2-7; D may be TRBD1 or TRBD2 (5 bases each). The CDR3 sequence is 17 residues long. Germline CDR1 is GTSNPN and CDR2 is SVGIG (reference sequence). V lost 3 bases and J lost 2, with 23 bases in between. The CDR3 protein is CAWRPGTPEPGPYEQYF. CDR3 nucleotides: TGTGCCTGGAGACCCGGGACCCCTGAACCAGGCCCCTACGAGCAGTACTTC.

This clone has only a few counts. Germline and junction disagree at one end, which may indicate a read error. The rearrangement joins TRBV5-1 to TRBJ2-2; 7 nucleotides match TRBD1. Germline V gives CDR1 SGHRS, CDR2 YFSETQ. The CDR3 spans 16 residues. The CDR3 region is CASSLDRGSNSGELFF. CDR3 bases: TGCGCCAGCAGCTTGGACAGGGGATCGAACTCCGGGGAGCTGTTTTTT.

In its sample, this clone was seen once. V is TRBV18 and J is TRBJ2-3; D ambiguous. V lost 3 bases to trimming and J lost 4 bases, with 8 bases between them. CDR1 and CDR2 (germline): KGHSH, LQKENI. The CDR3 has 13 residues. The CDR3 DNA reads as TGTGCCAGCTCACCCGATACCCCAGATACGCAGTATTTT. Translated: CASSPDTPDTQYF.

The V gene is TRBV6-1, the J gene TRBJ1-5; D is possibly TRBD1 (5 bases). The CDR3 covers 14 residues. Trimming stripped 1 base from V and 2 bases from J, with 6 bases between. CDR1 and CDR2 (germline): MNHNS, SASEGT. The CDR3 DNA reads TGTGCCAGCAGTGAAGGAGGGGGCAATCAGCCCCAGCATTTT. Protein product: CASSEGGGNQPQHF.

The table lists this clone with a count of one. The chain is built from TRBV7-9 and TRBJ2-1; 7 bases are a match to TRBD1. J gave up 16 bases and V 6 bases, and 12 bases lay outside the gene matches. Germline CDR1 is SEHNR and CDR2 is FQNEAQ (reference sequence). The CDR3 spans 12 residues. The CDR3 loop is CASRFGDRPFFF. In DNA form, the CDR3 reads TGTGCCAGCAGGTTCGGGGACAGACCCTTTTTCTTC.

This clone was detected only once. V usage is TRBV12-2 and J usage is TRBJ2-3; the table gives TRBD2 as D, unverified against the DNA. TRBV12-2 is listed as a pseudogene. This CDR3 is 18 amino acids long. The CDR3 loop reads CASRSSSDVAPSTDTQYF. For the CDR3, the DNA is TGTGCAAGTCGCTCCAGTAGCGACGTAGCGCCTAGCACAGATACGCAGTATTTT.

J is TRBJ2-2 and V is TRBV7-2, with D unclear. The germline V gene encodes CDR1 SGHTA and CDR2 FQGNSA. V shed 2 bases and J shed 6 bases, with 7 bases lying between them. CDR3 length: 13 residues. This CDR3 is CASSLMGSGELFF. The DNA for the CDR3 is TGTGCCAGCAGCTTAATGGGTTCCGGGGAGCTGTTTTTT.

The chain uses TRBV18 and TRBJ2-7, with 10 bases aligning to TRBD1. The trim removed 3 bases at V and 3 bases at J, leaving 2 bases unmatched. CDR3 size: 14 residues. From germline, CDR1 is KGHSH and CDR2 LQKENI. The CDR3 DNA sequence: TGTGCCAGCTCACCGGGGACAGGGGACTACGAGCAGTACTTC. This translates into CASSPGTGDYEQYF. Filled out from reference TRBV18 and TRBJ2-7, the complete variable domain reads NAGVMQNPRHLVRRRGQEARLRCSPMKGHSHVYWYRQLPEEGLKFMVYLQKENIIDESGMPKERFSAEFPKEGPSILRIQQVVRGDSAAYFCASSPGTGDYEQYFGPGTRLTVT.

V usage is TRBV30 and J usage is TRBJ1-1; D possibly corresponds to TRBD1 (5 bases). V dropped 1 base and J dropped 1 base, with 16 bases sitting between them. Germline values: CDR1 GTSNPN, CDR2 SVGIG (reference sequence). The CDR3 has 16 residues. The CDR3 region is CAWSGATTGANTEAFF. The CDR3 nucleotides read TGTGCCTGGAGTGGTGCGACCACCGGGGCGAACACTGAAGCTTTCTTT.

This chain connects TRBV5-1 to TRBJ2-3; the match to TRBD1 covers 10 bases. Germline loops: CDR1 SGHRS, CDR2 YFSETQ. The CDR3 covers 14 residues. V lost 3 bases and J lost 5; bases outside the gene matches: 3. CDR3 sequence reads: CASSSRDRGDTQYF. In DNA, the CDR3 is TGCGCCAGCAGCTCCCGGGACAGGGGAGATACGCAGTATTTT.

The V call is TRBV7-9, the J call TRBJ1-1; 7 bases line up with TRBD1. Unmatched junction bases numbered 8, after V lost 5 bases and J lost 11 bases. From germline, CDR1 is SEHNR and CDR2 FQNEAQ (reference sequence). The CDR3 runs 12 residues. The CDR3 loop is CASSPGQVRAFF. CDR3 nucleotides: TGTGCCAGCAGCCCCGGACAGGTTCGCGCTTTCTTT.

The chain employs TRBV7-6 and TRBJ1-1; D is unresolved. CDR1 is SGHVS and CDR2 is FNYEAQ in the germline V gene. The V gene lost 6 bases and the J gene lost 5 bases, with 16 bases spanning the gap. The CDR3 covers 14 residues. This CDR3 reads CASSLGSGWTEAFF. CDR3 coding DNA: TGTGCCAGCAGTCTAGGGTCTGGGTGGACTGAAGCTTTCTTT.

In this sample, this clone turned up a few times. CDR3 sequence: CASGLVHQNNSPLHF. The CDR3 nucleotides are TGCGCCAGCGGGTTGGTCCACCAGAATAATTCACCCCTCCACTTT. The chain has TRBV4-1 and TRBJ1-6; D unclear. Germline V gene sequence: CDR1 MGHRA, CDR2 YSYEKL. Deletions cut 8 bases from V and 5 bases from J, with 16 bases between. This CDR3 is built from 15 residues.

This clone appeared a single time. The V and J genes are TRBV6-1 and TRBJ2-3, with D perhaps assigned TRBD1 or TRBD2 (6 bases each). Germline V CDR1 and CDR2: MNHNS, SASEGT. This CDR3 has 16 amino acids. V lost 0 bases, J lost 4 bases, and 14 bases lay in between. The CDR3: CASSEAAEGGADTQYF. The CDR3 DNA reads TGTGCCAGCAGTGAAGCGGCTGAGGGGGGCGCAGATACGCAGTATTTT.

This clone has more than one count but fewer than ten. This sequence joins TRBV5-6 and TRBJ2-5; D remains ambiguous. Germline-derived CDR1 and CDR2 are SGHDT and YYEEEE. Deletions cut 0 bases from V and 4 bases from J, with 7 bases between. This CDR3 comprises 13 residues. Here the CDR3 reads CASSLGRSETQYF. The CDR3 DNA reads TGTGCCAGCAGCTTGGGAAGATCAGAGACCCAGTACTTC. The full variable domain, in which reference TRBV5-6 and TRBJ2-5 provide the parts outside the CDR3, is DAGVTQSPTHLIKTRGQQVTLRCSPKSGHDTVSWYQQALGQGPQFIFQYYEEEERQRGNFPDRFSGHQFPNYSSELNVNALLLGDSALYLCASSLGRSETQYFGPGTRLLVL.

The chain uses TRBV14 and TRBJ2-2; TRBD1 agrees at 7 bases. With 4 bases clipped from V and 0 bases from J, the junction kept 5 bases outside the gene matches. Germline CDR1 and CDR2: SGHDN and FVKESK. CDR3 size: 16 residues. The CDR3 DNA follows: TGTGCCAGCAGCCGATGGGACAGCCCGAACACCGGGGAGCTGTTTTTT. This encodes CASSRWDSPNTGELFF.

The J gene is TRBJ2-3, the V gene TRBV4-1; 8 nucleotides match TRBD1. The germline CDR1 and CDR2 sequences are MGHRA and YSYEKL. The length of the CDR3 is 18 residues. V shed 2 bases and J 4 bases; nucleotides not matched to a gene: 14. Here the CDR3 DNA reads TGCGCCAGCAGCCAAACTCCCGGGACAGGTGGTTTCGCAGATACGCAGTATTTT. Translation: CASSQTPGTGGFADTQYF.

This clone was recorded only once. The chain uses TRBV6-5 and TRBJ2-7, with 7 bases lining up with TRBD1. This CDR3 contains 14 residues. With 6 bases clipped from V and 0 bases from J, the junction kept 5 bases outside the gene matches. The germline CDR1 and CDR2 sequences are MNHEY and SVGAGI. CDR3 DNA: TGTGCCAGCAGGATACAGGGGAGCTCCTACGAGCAGTACTTC. This translates into CASRIQGSSYEQYF.

The chain links TRBV5-4 to TRBJ1-2; D not certain. Germline V gene sequence: CDR1 SGHNT, CDR2 YYREEE (reference sequence). Trimming cost V 7 bases and J 3 bases, with 13 bases left between them. The CDR3 sequence is 13 residues long. CDR3 nucleotides: TGTGCCAGCCACGAGATAGACCACTATGGCTACACCTTC. It encodes CASHEIDHYGYTF.

This clone came up a few times. The chain is built from TRBV11-2 and TRBJ2-2, with D maybe TRBD2 (5 bases). This CDR3 is 16 amino acids long. The V end lost 2 bases, the J end lost 3 bases, and 13 bases lay between the germline ends. Germline V CDR1 and CDR2: SGHAT, FQNNGV. The CDR3 is CASSLLRSGDTGELFF. DNA of the CDR3: TGTGCCAGCAGCTTATTGAGGAGCGGTGACACCGGGGAGCTGTTTTTT.

The chain uses TRBV23-1 and TRBJ2-1; D is ambiguous. TRBV23-1 is placed among ORFs of uncertain function. With 4 bases removed from V and 10 bases from J, the gap between germline ends came to 20 bases. The CDR3 has 15 amino acids. The CDR3 DNA follows: TGCGCCAGCAGTCGCGCTAGGCCCCTAGAGGAGGAGCAGTTCTTC. This gives the protein CASSRARPLEEEQFF.

The J gene is TRBJ2-7, the V gene TRBV7-2; no reliable D call. V lost 1 base to trimming and J lost 4 bases, with 14 bases between them. The CDR3 contains 15 residues. Per the germline V gene, CDR1 is SGHTA and CDR2 is FQGNSA. The CDR3 bases are TGTGCCAGCAGCTTAGGCTCATTAGCAGAATACGAGCAGTACTTC. It translates to CASSLGSLAEYEQYF.

J is TRBJ2-3 and V is TRBV5-8; tentative D call: TRBD1 (6 bases). The V gene lost 6 bases and the J gene lost 0 bases, with 17 bases spanning the gap. The CDR3 is 16 amino acids. CDR1 SGHTS and CDR2 YDEGEE come from the germline V gene. CDR3 amino acids: CASITTGTTSTDTQYF. In nucleotides, the CDR3 is TGTGCCAGCATTACAACAGGGACAACTAGCACAGATACGCAGTATTTT.

The chain links TRBV11-2 to TRBJ1-1, with D unresolved. Germline assignment: CDR1 SGHAT and CDR2 FQNNGV. Trimming left V 0 bases short and J 1 base short, with 6 bases between. The CDR3 covers 14 residues. This CDR3 reads CASSLDLGNTEAFF. The CDR3 nucleotides read TGTGCCAGCAGCTTAGATCTGGGGAACACTGAAGCTTTCTTT.

The CDR3 coding sequence is TGTGCCAGCACTCTAGCGGGAGGGTTGGGACAAGAGACCCAGTACTTC. This translates into CASTLAGGLGQETQYF. The rearrangement joins TRBV6-6 to TRBJ2-5, with 12 bases matching TRBD2. The V gene end was trimmed by 7 bases and the J gene end by 2 bases; junction bases not matched to a gene: 8. CDR1 and CDR2 (germline): MNHNY, SVGAGI (reference sequence). This CDR3 contains 16 residues.

The rearrangement links TRBV5-4 to TRBJ1-2; D remains ambiguous. From germline, CDR1 is SGHNT and CDR2 YYREEE (reference sequence). The CDR3 consists of 14 residues. V lost 4 bases, J lost 6 bases, and 16 bases lay in between. The CDR3 region is CASSLGQQDNGYTF. As DNA, the CDR3 is TGTGCCAGCAGCCTCGGGCAGCAGGATAATGGCTACACCTTC.

The chain links TRBV7-3 to TRBJ1-1; perhaps TRBD1 as D (6 bases). Germline V gives CDR1 SGHTA, CDR2 FQGTGA. V was trimmed by 7 bases and J by 0 bases, leaving 12 bases between them. The CDR3 contains 14 residues. Here the CDR3 reads CASTKDSLNTEAFF. CDR3 DNA: TGTGCCAGCACCAAGGACAGTTTGAACACTGAAGCTTTCTTT.

This chain links TRBV4-1 with TRBJ2-7, with D possibly matching TRBD2 (5 bases). Germline CDR1 MGHRA, CDR2 YSYEKL. This CDR3 is 15 amino acids long. V was shortened by 4 bases and J by 4 bases, with 17 bases between the two germline ends. The CDR3 DNA sequence: TGCGCCAGCAGCCCAGTGGCTAGCTGGTATTACGAGCAGTACTTC. This encodes CASSPVASWYYEQYF.

This chain connects TRBV5-1 to TRBJ2-7, with TRBD1 identical over 7 bases. After removal of 4 bases from V and 2 bases from J, the junction contained 6 bases not matched to a gene. The germline gives CDR1 SGHRS, CDR2 YFSETQ. There are 14 residues in the CDR3. The CDR3 sequence is CASSKGQLTYEQYF. The CDR3 coding sequence is TGCGCCAGCAGCAAGGGACAGCTAACCTACGAGCAGTACTTC.